These T cell receptor beta chains were read from a single sample in a study of T cell responses to AZD1222 COVID-19 vaccine. The repertoire was sequenced with immunoSEQ multiplex PCR; TCRdb's copy has only in-frame clones and lacks some. In the table there are under 200,000 clones, more than 80% of which are singletons. The specimen was peripheral blood, collected 28 days after the second dose of the MenACWY control vaccine. Receptors were obtained from an adult who received the MenACWY meningococcal vaccine as a control. Each CDR3 is given with its conserved first and last residue. A D gene is named only where the DNA matches it firmly. The size of a clone is reported for some rows only, either as once, few or many, or as a class for expanded clones.

v_gene,j_gene,abundance,d_gene,len,CDR3nt,CDR3aa
TRBV28,TRBJ1-2,NA,TRBD1,17,TGTGCCAGCACGGATTTGTTGGGACAGGGGGCGCCCTATGGCTACACCTTC,CASTDLLGQGAPYGYTF
TRBV29-1,TRBJ1-3,NA,NA,13,TGCAGCGTGACAGTAGACTCTGGAAACACCATATATTTT,CSVTVDSGNTIYF
TRBV30,TRBJ1-1,NA,NA,11,TGTGCCTGGAAGGATGAGACTGAAGCTTTCTTT,CAWKDETEAFF
TRBV7-9,TRBJ2-3,once,TRBD2,17,TGTGCCAGCAGCTTAGCCCCAAGCGGGAGGGGTATAGATACGCAGTATTTT,CASSLAPSGRGIDTQYF
TRBV23-1,TRBJ2-7,NA,TRBD2,17,TGCGCCATACTCTTTGACCCCTCCCCGGGGGGGGCCTACGAGCAGTACTTC,CAILFDPSPGGAYEQYF
TRBV4-3,TRBJ1-2,NA,NA,15,TGCGCCAGCAGCCAAGAAGCAGCGACTGGGTATGGCTACACCTTC,CASSQEAATGYGYTF
TRBV7-3,TRBJ2-6,NA,NA,17,TGTGCCAGCAGCCCACAGGGTCAATTGTCCGGGGCCAACGTCCTGACTTTC,CASSPQGQLSGANVLTF
TRBV7-8,TRBJ2-7,NA,TRBD2,15,TGTGCCAGCAGCTTAGATGGCGGGAGTTCCTACGAGCAGTACTTC,CASSLDGGSSYEQYF
TRBV11-3,TRBJ1-4,once,TRBD1,14,TGTGCCAGCAGCCCCGGACAGGGATCTGAAAAACTGTTTTTT,CASSPGQGSEKLFF
TRBV3-1/TRBV3-2,TRBJ2-1,NA,TRBD2,15,TGTGCCAGCAGCCAAAACCCGGGACTAGCTAATGAGCAGTTCTTC,CASSQNPGLANEQFF
TRBV7-2,TRBJ1-2,NA,NA,13,TGTGCCAGCAGCCCCAGCCCAATTCGGGGCTACACCTTC,CASSPSPIRGYTF
TRBV28,TRBJ1-3,NA,NA,12,TGTGCCAGCTCCTTCTCTGGAAACACCATATATTTT,CASSFSGNTIYF
TRBV7-2,TRBJ1-1,NA,TRBD1,14,TGTGCCAGCAGTGGGGACAGCATGAACACTGAAGCTTTCTTT,CASSGDSMNTEAFF
TRBV7-8,TRBJ1-1,NA,NA,12,TGTGCCAGCAGCCCCCCCCCGGCTGAAGCTTTCTTT,CASSPPPAEAFF
TRBV4-2,TRBJ1-5,NA,TRBD1,16,TGTGCCAGCAGCCAAGATCGGACAGGGGGCAATCAGCCCCAGCATTTT,CASSQDRTGGNQPQHF
TRBV27,TRBJ2-7,NA,NA,14,TGTGCCAGCAGTTTTACCCCGAGGGCCTACGAGCAGTACTTC,CASSFTPRAYEQYF
TRBV4-3,TRBJ2-1,NA,TRBD2,17,TGCGCCAGCAGCCCATCGGGGACTAGCGGGACCAACAATGAGCAGTTCTTC,CASSPSGTSGTNNEQFF
TRBV5-6,TRBJ2-2,NA,TRBD2,18,TGTGCCAGCAGCTTGGTACCTAGCGGTACACCGGGGGCCGGGGAGCTGTTTTTT,CASSLVPSGTPGAGELFF
TRBV10-3,TRBJ1-3,once,NA,15,TGTGCCTCCACTCAGTCAGTGAGCTCTGGAAACACCATATATTTT,CASTQSVSSGNTIYF
TRBV5-6,TRBJ2-1,NA,TRBD2,17,TGTGCCAGCACCCTCGTCCGGGGGGGGAGCTCCTACAATGAGCAGTTCTTC,CASTLVRGGSSYNEQFF
TRBV30,TRBJ1-3,NA,NA,14,TGTGCCTGGAGTGTAGTCGGGACTGGAAACACCATATATTTT,CAWSVVGTGNTIYF
TRBV9,TRBJ1-1,NA,NA,14,TGTGCCAGCAGCGTATACAGCGACGGGGGTGAAGCTTTCTTT,CASSVYSDGGEAFF
TRBV27,TRBJ1-2,once,TRBD1,14,TGTGCCAGCTCTAGGACAGGGGGGGGCTATGGCTACACCTTC,CASSRTGGGYGYTF
TRBV6-5,TRBJ1-5,NA,NA,15,TGTGCCAGCAGTTACTCGTGGGTTTCAAATCAGCCCCAGCATTTT,CASSYSWVSNQPQHF
TRBV30,TRBJ2-3,NA,NA,15,TGTGCCTGGAGTGCACTAGGACTCATCACAGATACGCAGTATTTT,CAWSALGLITDTQYF
TRBV7-9,TRBJ2-7,NA,TRBD1,16,TGTGCCAGCAGCTTGACGGACAGGGGGGGCAACTACGAGCAGTACTTC,CASSLTDRGGNYEQYF
TRBV30,TRBJ2-5,few,NA,15,TGTGCCTGGAGATGGAGGGGGGGTTCCGCAGAGACCCAGTACTTC,CAWRWRGGSAETQYF
TRBV10-3,TRBJ2-3,NA,NA,15,TGTGCCATCAGTGAGTTCGGAGGGGGGGCAGATACGCAGTATTTT,CAISEFGGGADTQYF
TRBV19,TRBJ2-2,NA,TRBD1,16,TGTGCCAGTAGCCGGGCAGGGGGTCGTGTCACCGGGGAGCTGTTTTTT,CASSRAGGRVTGELFF
TRBV4-2,TRBJ1-1,NA,TRBD1,15,TGTGCCAGCAGCCCGTTGGGACAGGGAGCGACTGAAGCTTTCTTT,CASSPLGQGATEAFF
TRBV6-5,TRBJ1-1,NA,NA,13,TGTGCCAGCAGACGAGACGGGAACACTGAAGCTTTCTTT,CASRRDGNTEAFF
TRBV28,TRBJ1-2,NA,NA,15,TGTGCCAGCAGTTTCCCCCTCGGGCGGACCTATGGCTACACCTTC,CASSFPLGRTYGYTF
TRBV7-9,TRBJ2-1,NA,TRBD2,13,TGTGCCAGCAGTACTAGCGGGAGCCATGAGCAGTTCTTC,CASSTSGSHEQFF
TRBV7-2,TRBJ1-3,NA,TRBD1,18,TGTGCCAGCAGCTTAGCGGCAGGGGGCTCCTACTCTGGAAACACCATATATTTT,CASSLAAGGSYSGNTIYF
TRBV5-1,TRBJ2-7,NA,NA,15,TGCGCCAGCAGCTTGGCACCAGGGTCCCCCTACGAGCAGTACTTC,CASSLAPGSPYEQYF
TRBV11-2,TRBJ1-5,NA,NA,15,TGTGCCAGCAGCTTAGATCCCGCGAGGGGACAGCCCCAGCATTTT,CASSLDPARGQPQHF
TRBV10-3,TRBJ1-1,NA,NA,15,TGTGCCATCAGTGAGAGTGCCAGGGAGAACACTGAAGCTTTCTTT,CAISESARENTEAFF
TRBV29-1,TRBJ1-1,NA,TRBD1,12,TGCAGCGTTGCGGGACAGCACACTGAAGCTTTCTTT,CSVAGQHTEAFF
TRBV9,TRBJ2-5,NA,NA,15,TGTGCCAGCAGCACCGACGGAAGCGGACAAGAGACCCAGTACTTC,CASSTDGSGQETQYF
TRBV9,TRBJ2-1,NA,NA,13,TGTGCCAGCAGCGTAGGGCTATCAAATGAGCAGTTCTTC,CASSVGLSNEQFF
TRBV5-5,TRBJ1-4,NA,NA,14,TGTGCCAGCAGCGCACCGGGGAGCGGTGAAAAACTGTTTTTT,CASSAPGSGEKLFF
TRBV10-2,TRBJ1-3,once,TRBD1,14,TGCGCCAGCAGCCGGACAGGGGCCGGAAACACCATATATTTT,CASSRTGAGNTIYF
TRBV6-5,TRBJ2-7,NA,TRBD2,16,TGTGCCAGCAGTTACTCTGCGGGAGGAGCGTTGTACGAGCAGTACTTC,CASSYSAGGALYEQYF
TRBV28,TRBJ1-2,once,NA,13,TGTGCCACCCCCTCCGACAGGAACTATGGCTACACCTTC,CATPSDRNYGYTF
TRBV5-1,TRBJ1-6,NA,NA,13,TGCGCCAGCAGCTTGATCCTGACTTCACCCCTCCACTTT,CASSLILTSPLHF
TRBV7-3,TRBJ1-2,NA,TRBD1,13,TGTGCCAGCAGCTCCCGACAGGGACCTGGCTACACCTTC,CASSSRQGPGYTF
TRBV2,TRBJ1-1,few,NA,15,TGTGCCAGCACAATTGAGGGGCCCTCGCGGACTGAAGCTTTCTTT,CASTIEGPSRTEAFF
TRBV18,TRBJ1-5,NA,TRBD1,16,TGTGCCAGCTCACCACCGTCACAGGGGTTCAGTCAGCCCCAGCATTTT,CASSPPSQGFSQPQHF
TRBV6-4,TRBJ1-1,NA,TRBD1,12,TGTGCCACCAGGGGGGGGAACACTGAAGCTTTCTTT,CATRGGNTEAFF
TRBV27,TRBJ1-5,few,NA,16,TGTGCCAGCAGTCCAACCGGACAGTATAGCAATCAGCCCCAGCATTTT,CASSPTGQYSNQPQHF
TRBV5-1,TRBJ2-5,once,NA,16,TGCGCCAGCAGCTTGAGTCCCTCTAGCGAGAGGGAGACCCAGTACTTC,CASSLSPSSERETQYF
TRBV5-5,TRBJ1-1,NA,NA,15,TGTGCCAGCAGCCCAAATCCGACAGCGAACACTGAAGCTTTCTTT,CASSPNPTANTEAFF
TRBV4-3,TRBJ2-3,NA,NA,13,TGCGCCAGCAGCCCTCTAGGGGGGGATACGCAGTATTTT,CASSPLGGDTQYF
TRBV9,TRBJ2-1,NA,TRBD2,16,TGTGCCAGCAGCGGAGATAGCGGGATTCCCCCTATTGAGCAGTTCTTC,CASSGDSGIPPIEQFF
TRBV19,TRBJ2-4,NA,NA,15,TGTGCCAGTAGTCCCACAGGGTATCAGGAAGACATTCAGTACTTC,CASSPTGYQEDIQYF
TRBV7-9,TRBJ2-7,NA,NA,11,TGTGCCAGCAGCCTCGGACTGGAGCAGTACTTC,CASSLGLEQYF
TRBV28,TRBJ1-2,NA,NA,17,TGTGCCAGCAGTTCCCCGTCCCCCACGGGGAGGGTCTATGGCTACACCTTC,CASSSPSPTGRVYGYTF
TRBV19,TRBJ2-2,NA,NA,14,TGTGCCAGTAGTATCAAAGACAACACCGGGGAGCTGTTTTTT,CASSIKDNTGELFF
TRBV9,TRBJ2-7,NA,TRBD2,17,TGTGCCAGCAGCCCGTCCCCGGGAGGGGAGACGGTCTACGAGCAGTACTTC,CASSPSPGGETVYEQYF